One T cell receptor beta chain is described in this entry. Its antigen is not known. Rectal tissue came from one to two pinch biopsies taken at colonoscopy. The data were produced by immunoSEQ multiplex PCR, yet TCRdb's version contains in-frame clones alone and is incomplete. The data show some 15,000 clones, more than 75% seen once. The source of the sample is a study of pediatric ulcerative colitis. Overall study findings and caveats: Ulcerative colitis patients shared more blood-rectal clones than controls. A couple of patients' blood samples yielded substantially fewer templates.

V dropped 0 bases and J dropped 1 base, with 8 bases sitting between them. The CDR3 consists of 15 residues. In germline, CDR1 is MNHEY, CDR2 SMNVEV (reference sequence). The clonotype originates from a boy younger than 18 who was a control in a study of pediatric ulcerative colitis. This chain connects TRBV27 to TRBJ2-3; D ambiguous. The material sequenced was gut tissue. The CDR3 here is CASSLSYSGTDTQYF. The CDR3 DNA follows: TGTGCCAGCAGTTTATCCTACAGCGGCACAGATACGCAGTATTTT.